This T cell receptor (beta chain) appears in the sequencing data of a study of PD-L1 blockade in urothelial cancer. Study findings and constraints: Sub-median blood TCR clonality before treatment predicted longer survival.

The V segment lost 2 bases and the J segment 2 bases; nucleotides outside the gene matches: 4. The V gene's germline CDR1 is KGHSH and CDR2 LQKENI. The CDR3 has 15 amino acids. Clones were sequenced by immunoSEQ multiplex PCR, and TCRdb holds only the in-frame ones, with some missing. Of about 56,000 clones in the sample, roughly 87% were seen once. In regard to this clone: The antigen is unknown.

As for time point: pretreatment peripheral blood. The chain carries TRBV18 and TRBJ2-5, with 8 bases that match TRBD2. This TCR was recovered from a man aged 70 or older with urothelial cancer. Sequences were derived from PBMCs, sampled around atezolizumab (anti-PD-L1) treatment. The DNA of the CDR3 is TGTGCCAGCTCACCAATCACTAGCGGACAAGAGACCCAGTACTTC. Translation: CASSPITSGQETQYF.